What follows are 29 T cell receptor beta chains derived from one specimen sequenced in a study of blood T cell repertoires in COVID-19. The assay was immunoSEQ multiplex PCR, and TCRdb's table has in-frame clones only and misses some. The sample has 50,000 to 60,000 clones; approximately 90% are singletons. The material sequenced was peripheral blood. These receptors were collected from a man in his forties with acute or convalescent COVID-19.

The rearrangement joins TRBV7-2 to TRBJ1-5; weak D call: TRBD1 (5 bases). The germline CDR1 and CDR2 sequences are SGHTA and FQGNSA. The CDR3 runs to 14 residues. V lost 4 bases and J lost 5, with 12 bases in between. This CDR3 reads CASSSSRGYQPQHF. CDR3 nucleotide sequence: TGTGCCAGCAGCTCCTCCCGGGGGTATCAGCCCCAGCATTTT.

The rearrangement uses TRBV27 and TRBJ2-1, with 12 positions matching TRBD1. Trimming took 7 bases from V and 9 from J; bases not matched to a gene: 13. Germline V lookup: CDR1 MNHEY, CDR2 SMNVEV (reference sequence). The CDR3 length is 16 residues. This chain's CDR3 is CASISRDRGRFVEQFF. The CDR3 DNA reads TGTGCCAGCATCTCCCGGGACAGGGGGCGTTTCGTTGAGCAGTTCTTC.

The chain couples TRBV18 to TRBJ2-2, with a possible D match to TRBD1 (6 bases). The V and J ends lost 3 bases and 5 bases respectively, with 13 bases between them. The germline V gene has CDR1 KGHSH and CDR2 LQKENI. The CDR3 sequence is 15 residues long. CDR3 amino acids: CASSPGATQTGELFF. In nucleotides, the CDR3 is TGTGCCAGCTCACCGGGGGCGACGCAAACCGGGGAGCTGTTTTTT.

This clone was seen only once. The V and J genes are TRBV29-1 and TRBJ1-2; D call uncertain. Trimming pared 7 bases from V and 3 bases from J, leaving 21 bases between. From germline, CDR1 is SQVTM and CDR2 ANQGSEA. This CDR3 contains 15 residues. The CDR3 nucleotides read TGCAGCGCCACACCGGAGGACGCTAAGCACTATGGCTACACCTTC. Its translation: CSATPEDAKHYGYTF.

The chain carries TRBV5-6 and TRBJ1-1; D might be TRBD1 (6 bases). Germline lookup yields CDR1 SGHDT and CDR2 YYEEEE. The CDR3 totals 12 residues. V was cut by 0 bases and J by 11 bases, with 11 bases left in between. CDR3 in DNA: TGTGCCAGCAGCTTGGAGGGGGTTTGGGCTTTCTTT. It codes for CASSLEGVWAFF.

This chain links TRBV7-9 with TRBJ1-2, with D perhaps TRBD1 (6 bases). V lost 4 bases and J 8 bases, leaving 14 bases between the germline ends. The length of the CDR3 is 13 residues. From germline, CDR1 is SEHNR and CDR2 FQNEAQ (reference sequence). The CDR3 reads CASSSAGEGGYTF. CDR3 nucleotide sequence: TGTGCCAGCAGCTCGGCAGGGGAGGGCGGCTACACCTTC. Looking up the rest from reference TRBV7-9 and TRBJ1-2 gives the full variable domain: DTGVSQNPRHKITKRGQNVTFRCDPISEHNRLYWYRQTLGQGPEFLTYFQNEAQLEKSRLLSDRFSAERPKGSFSTLEIQRTEQGDSAMYLCASSSAGEGGYTFGSGTRLTVV.

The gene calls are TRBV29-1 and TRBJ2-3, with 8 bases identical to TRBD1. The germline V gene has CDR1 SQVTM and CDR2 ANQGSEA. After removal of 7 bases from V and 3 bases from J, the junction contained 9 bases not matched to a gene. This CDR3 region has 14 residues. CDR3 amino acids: CSGLQGVFTDTQYF. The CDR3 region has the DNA TGCAGCGGATTACAGGGGGTTTTTACAGATACGCAGTATTTT.

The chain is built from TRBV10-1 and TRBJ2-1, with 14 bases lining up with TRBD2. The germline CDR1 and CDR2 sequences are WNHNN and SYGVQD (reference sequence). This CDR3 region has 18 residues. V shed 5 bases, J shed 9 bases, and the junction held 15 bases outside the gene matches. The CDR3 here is CASSLRRPGLAGAVEQFF. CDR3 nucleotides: TGCGCCAGCAGTCTACGCCGTCCGGGACTAGCGGGAGCGGTTGAGCAGTTCTTC.

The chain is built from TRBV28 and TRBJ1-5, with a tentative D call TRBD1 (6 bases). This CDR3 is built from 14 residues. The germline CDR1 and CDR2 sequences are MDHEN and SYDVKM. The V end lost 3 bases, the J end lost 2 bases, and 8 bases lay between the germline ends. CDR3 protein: CASSFTGRNQPQHF. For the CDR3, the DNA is TGTGCCAGCAGTTTCACAGGGCGCAATCAGCCCCAGCATTTT. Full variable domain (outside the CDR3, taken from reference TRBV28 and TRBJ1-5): DVKVTQSSRYLVKRTGEKVFLECVQDMDHENMFWYRQDPGLGLRLIYFSYDVKMKEKGDIPEGYSVSREKKERFSLILESASTNQTSMYLCASSFTGRNQPQHFGDGTRLSIL.

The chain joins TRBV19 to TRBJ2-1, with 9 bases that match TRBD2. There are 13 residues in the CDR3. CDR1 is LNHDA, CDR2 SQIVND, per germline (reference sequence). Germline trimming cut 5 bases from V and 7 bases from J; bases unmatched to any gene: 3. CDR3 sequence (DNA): TGTGCCAGTAGTTCCCTAGCGGGAAATGAGCAGTTCTTC. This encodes CASSSLAGNEQFF. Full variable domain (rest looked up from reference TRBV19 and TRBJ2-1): DGGITQSPKYLFRKEGQNVTLSCEQNLNHDAMYWYRQDPGQGLRLIYYSQIVNDFQKGDIAEGYSVSREKKESFPLTVTSAQKNPTAFYLCASSSLAGNEQFFGPGTRLTVL.

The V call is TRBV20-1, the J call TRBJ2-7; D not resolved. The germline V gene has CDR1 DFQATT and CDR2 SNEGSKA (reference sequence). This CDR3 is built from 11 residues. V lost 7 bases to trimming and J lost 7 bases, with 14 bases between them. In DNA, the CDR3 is TGCAGTGTTAGGCTATCCGGGGAGCAGTACTTC. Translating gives CSVRLSGEQYF.

CDR3: CAIRSGQGYEQYF. The CDR3 bases are TGTGCCATCAGATCCGGACAGGGCTACGAGCAGTACTTC. The genes are TRBV10-3 and TRBJ2-7, with 8 bases matching TRBD1. Germline CDR1 ENHRY, CDR2 SYGVKD. The CDR3 length is 13 residues. V dropped 6 bases and J dropped 3; count of bases not matched to a gene: 4.

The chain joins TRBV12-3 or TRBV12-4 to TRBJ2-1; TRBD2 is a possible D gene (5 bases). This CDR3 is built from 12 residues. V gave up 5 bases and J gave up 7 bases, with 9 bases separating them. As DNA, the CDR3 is TGTGCCAGCAGTCCCCCGGGGAATGAGCAGTTCTTC. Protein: CASSPPGNEQFF.

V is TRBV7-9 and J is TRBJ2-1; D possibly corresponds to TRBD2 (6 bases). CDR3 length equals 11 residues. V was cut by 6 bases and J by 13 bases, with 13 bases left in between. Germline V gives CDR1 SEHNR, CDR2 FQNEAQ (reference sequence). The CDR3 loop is CASRRREEQFF. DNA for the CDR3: TGTGCCAGCAGGAGGAGGGAGGAACAGTTCTTC.

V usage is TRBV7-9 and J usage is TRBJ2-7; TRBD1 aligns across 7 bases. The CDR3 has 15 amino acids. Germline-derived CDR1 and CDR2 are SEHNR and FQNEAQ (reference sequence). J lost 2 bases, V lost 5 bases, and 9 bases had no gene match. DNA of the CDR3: TGTGCCAGCAGCCCCAGACAGGGAGAAACCTACGAGCAGTACTTC. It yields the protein CASSPRQGETYEQYF.

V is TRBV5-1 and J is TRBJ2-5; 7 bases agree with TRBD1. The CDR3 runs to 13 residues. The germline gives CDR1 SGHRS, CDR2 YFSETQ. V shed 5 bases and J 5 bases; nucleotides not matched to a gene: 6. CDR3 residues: CASRPTGRETQYF. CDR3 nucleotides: TGCGCCAGCAGACCGACAGGGCGGGAGACCCAGTACTTC.

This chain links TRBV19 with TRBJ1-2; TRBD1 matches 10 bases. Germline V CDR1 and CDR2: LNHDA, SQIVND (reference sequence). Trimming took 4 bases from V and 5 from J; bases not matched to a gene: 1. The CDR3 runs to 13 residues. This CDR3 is CASSKGQGYGYTF. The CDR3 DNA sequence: TGTGCCAGTAGTAAGGGACAGGGGTATGGCTACACCTTC.

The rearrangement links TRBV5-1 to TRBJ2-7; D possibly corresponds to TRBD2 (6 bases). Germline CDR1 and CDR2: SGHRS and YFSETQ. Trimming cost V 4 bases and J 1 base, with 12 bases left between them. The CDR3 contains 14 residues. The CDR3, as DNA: TGCGCCAGCAGCGTTGACGGGAGTTCCTACGAGCAGTACTTC. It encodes CASSVDGSSYEQYF.

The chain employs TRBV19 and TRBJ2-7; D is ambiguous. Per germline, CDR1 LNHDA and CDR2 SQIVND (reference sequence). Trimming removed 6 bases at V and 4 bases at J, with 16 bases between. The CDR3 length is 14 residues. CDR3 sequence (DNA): TGTGCCAGTAGCCCCCGCGGAAGTTTTTACGAGCAGTACTTC. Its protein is CASSPRGSFYEQYF. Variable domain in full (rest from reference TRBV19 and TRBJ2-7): DGGITQSPKYLFRKEGQNVTLSCEQNLNHDAMYWYRQDPGQGLRLIYYSQIVNDFQKGDIAEGYSVSREKKESFPLTVTSAQKNPTAFYLCASSPRGSFYEQYFGPGTRLTVT.

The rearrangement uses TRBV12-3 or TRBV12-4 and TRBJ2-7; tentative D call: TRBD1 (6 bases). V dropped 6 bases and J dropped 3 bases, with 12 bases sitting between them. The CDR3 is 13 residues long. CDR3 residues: CASSPTGLYEQYF. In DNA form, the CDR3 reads TGTGCCAGCAGCCCCACAGGGCTCTACGAGCAGTACTTC.

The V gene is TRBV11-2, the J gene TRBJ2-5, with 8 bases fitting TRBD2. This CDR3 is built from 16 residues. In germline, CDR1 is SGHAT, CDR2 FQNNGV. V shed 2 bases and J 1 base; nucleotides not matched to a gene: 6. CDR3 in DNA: TGTGCCAGCAGCTTACCAGCGGGAGTGGTCCAAGAGACCCAGTACTTC. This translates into CASSLPAGVVQETQYF.

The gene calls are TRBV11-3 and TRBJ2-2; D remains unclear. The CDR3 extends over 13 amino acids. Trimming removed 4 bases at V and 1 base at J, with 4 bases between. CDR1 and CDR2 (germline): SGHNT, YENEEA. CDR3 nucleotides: TGTGCCAGCAGCTCCCGGAACACCGGGGAGCTGTTTTTT. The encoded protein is CASSSRNTGELFF.

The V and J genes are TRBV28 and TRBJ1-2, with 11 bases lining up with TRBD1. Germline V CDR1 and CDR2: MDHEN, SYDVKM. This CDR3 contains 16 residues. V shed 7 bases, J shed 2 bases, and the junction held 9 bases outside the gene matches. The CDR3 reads CASTSPGDRGNYGYTF. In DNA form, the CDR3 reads TGTGCCAGCACCTCTCCTGGGGACAGGGGGAACTATGGCTACACCTTC.

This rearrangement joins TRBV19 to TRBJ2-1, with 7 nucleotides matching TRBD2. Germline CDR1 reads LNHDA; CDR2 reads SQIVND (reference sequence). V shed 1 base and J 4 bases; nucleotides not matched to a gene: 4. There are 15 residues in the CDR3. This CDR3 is CASSIGTSVYNEQFF. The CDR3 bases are TGTGCCAGTAGTATAGGAACTAGCGTTTACAATGAGCAGTTCTTC.

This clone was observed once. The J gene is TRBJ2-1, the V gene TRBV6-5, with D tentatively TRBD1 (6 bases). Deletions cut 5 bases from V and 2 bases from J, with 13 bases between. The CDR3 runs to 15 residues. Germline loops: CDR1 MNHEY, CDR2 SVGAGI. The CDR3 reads CASSTGRGTYNEQFF. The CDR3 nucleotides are TGTGCCAGCAGTACCGGCAGGGGCACCTACAATGAGCAGTTCTTC.

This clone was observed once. CDR3: CASSLVAETPDEQYF. As DNA, the CDR3 is TGTGCCAGCAGCTTGGTTGCGGAAACCCCAGACGAGCAGTACTTC. The V call is TRBV5-5, the J call TRBJ2-7, with D uncertain. CDR3 size: 15 residues. The V and J ends lost 0 bases and 5 bases respectively, with 15 bases between them. Germline loops: CDR1 SGHKS, CDR2 YYEKEE (reference sequence).

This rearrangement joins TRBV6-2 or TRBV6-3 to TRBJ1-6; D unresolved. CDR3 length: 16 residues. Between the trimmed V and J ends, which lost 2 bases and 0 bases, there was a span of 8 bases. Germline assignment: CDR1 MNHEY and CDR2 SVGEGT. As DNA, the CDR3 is TGTGCCAGCAGTTACGGTGGGAGCTCCTATAATTCACCCCTCCACTTT. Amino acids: CASSYGGSSYNSPLHF.

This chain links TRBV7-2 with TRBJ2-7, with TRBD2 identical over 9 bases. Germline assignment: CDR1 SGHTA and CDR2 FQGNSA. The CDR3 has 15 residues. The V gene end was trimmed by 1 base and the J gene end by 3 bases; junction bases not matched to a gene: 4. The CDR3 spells CASSLDLAGFYEQYF. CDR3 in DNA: TGTGCCAGCAGCTTAGACCTAGCGGGGTTCTACGAGCAGTACTTC.

Here the CDR3 reads CASSEGTRSGNTIYF. The CDR3 DNA is TGTGCCAGCAGCGAGGGCACGCGCTCTGGAAACACCATATATTTT. The genes are TRBV11-1 and TRBJ1-3; D is unresolved. Trimming shortened V by 5 bases and J by 0 bases, and 11 bases separated the two germline ends. Germline values: CDR1 SGHAT, CDR2 FQDESV (reference sequence). The length of the CDR3 is 15 residues.